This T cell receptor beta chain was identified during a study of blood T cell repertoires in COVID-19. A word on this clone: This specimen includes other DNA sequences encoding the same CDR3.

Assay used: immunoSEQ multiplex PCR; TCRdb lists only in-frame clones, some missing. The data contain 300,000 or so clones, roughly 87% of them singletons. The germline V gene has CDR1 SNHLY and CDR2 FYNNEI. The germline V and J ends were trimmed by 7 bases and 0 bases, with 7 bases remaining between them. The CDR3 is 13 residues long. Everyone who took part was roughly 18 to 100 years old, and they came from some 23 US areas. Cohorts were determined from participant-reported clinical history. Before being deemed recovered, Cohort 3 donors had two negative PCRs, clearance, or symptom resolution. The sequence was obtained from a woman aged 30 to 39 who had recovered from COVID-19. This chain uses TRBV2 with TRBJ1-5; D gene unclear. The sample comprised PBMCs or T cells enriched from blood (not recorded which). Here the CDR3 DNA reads TGTGCCAGCAAGGGAGATAGCAATCAGCCCCAGCATTTT. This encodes CASKGDSNQPQHF.